This TCR beta chain was identified in a study of T-cell reconstitution after alpha-beta-depleted transplantation in children (dated by TCRdb to about 2016). Regarding the research as a whole: T-cell immune reconstitution after TCRalphabeta/CD19-depleted allogeneic hematopoietic cell transplantation in children was quantitatively tracked in the study by means of TCR repertoire profiling.

Libraries were built with PCR. TCRdb records Illumina HiSeq 2500 as the sequencer. TCR libraries were prepared with molecular barcoding, using unique molecular identifiers to normalize TCRbeta repertoire quantification. TCRdb reran the public reads through fastp at Q25 and MiXCR, keeping productive beta chains. Every CDR3 protein is listed once, alongside the most common genes and DNA of its rows. The sample data list around 440,000 distinct CDR3 sequences, and about 16% of these were observed just once. The biggest ten clones account for 25% to 35% of the sample. Results and caveats for the whole study, not just this receptor: Hyperexpanded clone frequencies declined over subsequent months; after one year, T-cell counts and TCRbeta diversity were mostly attributed to newly produced T cells. In some patients, the high TCRbeta diversity seen at day 60 was put down to recipient T cells and intrathymic progenitors that had survived conditioning. The apparently early alphabetaT-cell count recovery about two months after transplant was reportedly dependent on only several hundred rapidly expanded clones derived from non-depleted graft cells.

According to the germline V gene, CDR1 reads SGHRS and CDR2 reads YFSETQ. V drops 1 base and J drops 2 bases, leaving 5 bases in between. The CDR3 spans 13 residues, from the cysteine through the phenylalanine. Of the read, only the CDR3 DNA is kept; its 39 bases are in frame from base 1. The treatment or condition label for this specimen denotes: allogeneic hematopoietic cell transplantation with graft depleted of TCRalphabeta T cells and CD19 B cells. The children who served as transplant recipients had been given grafts of TCRalphabeta/CD19-depleted allogeneic hematopoietic cells. This clonotype was seen a handful of times. Its antigen target is currently unknown. No much larger clonotype is one base removed from it; base qualities were not supplied.

Sequences were derived from PBMCs, mostly from graft donor cells, sampled 360 days after TCRalphabeta/CD19-depleted stem cell transplant. The chain is made from TRBV5-1 and TRBJ2-3; the D gene lacks a confident call. This receptor was obtained from a boy in the first two years of life who had a stem cell transplant for Wiskott-Aldrich syndrome, so the T cells may come from the graft donor. Here is the DNA: TGCGCCAGCAGCTTGACGAACACAGATACGCAGTATTTT. Its coded protein is CASSLTNTDTQYF.